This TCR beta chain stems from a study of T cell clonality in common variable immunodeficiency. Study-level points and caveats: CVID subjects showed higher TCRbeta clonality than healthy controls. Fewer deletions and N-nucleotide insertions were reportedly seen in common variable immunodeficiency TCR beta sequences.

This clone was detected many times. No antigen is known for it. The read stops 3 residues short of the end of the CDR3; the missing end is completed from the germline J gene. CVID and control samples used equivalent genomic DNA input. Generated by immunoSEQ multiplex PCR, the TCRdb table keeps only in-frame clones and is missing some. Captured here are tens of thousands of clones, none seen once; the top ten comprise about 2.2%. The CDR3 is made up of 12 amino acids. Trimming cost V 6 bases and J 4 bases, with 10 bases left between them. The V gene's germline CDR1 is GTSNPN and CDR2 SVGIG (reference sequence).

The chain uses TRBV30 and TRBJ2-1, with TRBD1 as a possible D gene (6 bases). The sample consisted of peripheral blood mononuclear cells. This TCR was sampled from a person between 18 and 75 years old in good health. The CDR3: CACWTAYNEQFF. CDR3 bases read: TGTGCCTGCTGGACAGCGTACAATGAG.